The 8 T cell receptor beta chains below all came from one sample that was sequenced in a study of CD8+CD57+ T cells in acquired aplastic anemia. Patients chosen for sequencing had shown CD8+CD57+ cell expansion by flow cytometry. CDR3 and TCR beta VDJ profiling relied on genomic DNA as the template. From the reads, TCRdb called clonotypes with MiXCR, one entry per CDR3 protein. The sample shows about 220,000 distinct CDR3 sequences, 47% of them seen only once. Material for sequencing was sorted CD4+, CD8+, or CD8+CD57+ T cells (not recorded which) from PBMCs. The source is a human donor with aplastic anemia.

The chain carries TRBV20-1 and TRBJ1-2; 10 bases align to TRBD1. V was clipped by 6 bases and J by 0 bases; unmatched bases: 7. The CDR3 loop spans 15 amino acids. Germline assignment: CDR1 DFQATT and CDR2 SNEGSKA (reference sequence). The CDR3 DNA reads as TGCAGTGCCACGGACAGGGGGGTAGCTAACTATGGCTACACCTTC. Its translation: CSATDRGVANYGYTF.

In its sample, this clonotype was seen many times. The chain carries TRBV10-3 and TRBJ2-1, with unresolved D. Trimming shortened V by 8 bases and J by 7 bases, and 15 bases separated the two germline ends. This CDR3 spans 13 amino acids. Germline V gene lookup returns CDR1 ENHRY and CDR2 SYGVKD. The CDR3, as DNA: TGTGCCATCTACCATGACGGCTTGAATGAGCAGTTCTTC. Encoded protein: CAIYHDGLNEQFF.

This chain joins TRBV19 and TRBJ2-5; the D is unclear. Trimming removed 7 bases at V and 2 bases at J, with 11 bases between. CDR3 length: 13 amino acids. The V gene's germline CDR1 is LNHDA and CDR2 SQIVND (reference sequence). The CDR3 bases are TGTGCCAGTAATAGTCAAGGGCAAGAGACCCAGTACTTC. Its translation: CASNSQGQETQYF.

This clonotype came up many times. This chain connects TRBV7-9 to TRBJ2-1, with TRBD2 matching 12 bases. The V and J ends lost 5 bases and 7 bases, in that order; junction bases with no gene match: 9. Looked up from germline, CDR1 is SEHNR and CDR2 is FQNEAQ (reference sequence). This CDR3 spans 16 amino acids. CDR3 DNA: TGTGCCAGCAGCCTACTAGCGGGGGGTTATTGGAATGAGCAGTTCTTC. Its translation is CASSLLAGGYWNEQFF.

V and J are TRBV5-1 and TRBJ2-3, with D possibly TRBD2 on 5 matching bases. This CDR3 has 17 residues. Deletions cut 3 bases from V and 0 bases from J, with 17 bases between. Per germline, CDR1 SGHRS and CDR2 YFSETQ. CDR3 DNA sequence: TGCGCCAGCAGCTCCAAGGAGGTGCGTGGGAGCACAGATACGCAGTATTTT. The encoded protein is CASSSKEVRGSTDTQYF.

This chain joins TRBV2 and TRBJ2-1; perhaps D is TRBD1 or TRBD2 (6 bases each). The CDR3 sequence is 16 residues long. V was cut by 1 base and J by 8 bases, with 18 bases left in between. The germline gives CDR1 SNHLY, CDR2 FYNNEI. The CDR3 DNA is TGTGCCAGCAGTGAAGGGGGGGCCCCAACGGGGGATGAGCAGTTCTTC. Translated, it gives CASSEGGAPTGDEQFF.

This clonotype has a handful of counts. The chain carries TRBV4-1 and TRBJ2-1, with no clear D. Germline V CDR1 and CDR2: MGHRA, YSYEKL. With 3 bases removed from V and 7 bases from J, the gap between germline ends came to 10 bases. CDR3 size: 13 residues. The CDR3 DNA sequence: TGCGCCAGCAGCCATCCCGGCAATAATGAGCAGTTCTTC. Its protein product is CASSHPGNNEQFF.

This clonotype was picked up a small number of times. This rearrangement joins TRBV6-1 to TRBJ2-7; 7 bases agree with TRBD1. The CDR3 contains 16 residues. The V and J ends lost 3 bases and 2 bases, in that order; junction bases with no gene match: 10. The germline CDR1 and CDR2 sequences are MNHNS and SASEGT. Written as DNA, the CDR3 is TGTGCCAGCAGTGATATTGCCGGGACAGAAGCCTACGAGCAGTACTTC. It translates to CASSDIAGTEAYEQYF.